Listed below are T cell receptor beta chains from one sample, sequenced in a study of blood T cell repertoires in COVID-19. This table comes from immunoSEQ multiplex PCR, and its TCRdb copy is limited to in-frame clones, with some not included. The sample includes about 300,000 clones, around 89% seen only once; the top ten take nearly 6.5%. Material: peripheral blood. The receptors originated from a man in his late teens or twenties who had recovered from COVID-19. CDR3s include the opening cysteine and the closing phenylalanine or tryptophan. Each record gives: V gene, J gene, clone size, D gene, CDR3 protein, CDR3 DNA. The D gene is left open where the match is weak. Clone sizes are given selectively: once, few, many, or a class where the clone is expanded.

TRBV9	TRBJ1-4	.	.	CASNSGQGNEKLFF	TGTGCCAGCAATAGTGGGCAGGGGAATGAAAAACTGTTTTTT
TRBV13	TRBJ2-7	few	TRBD2	CASSPSSDGGTYEQYF	TGTGCCAGCAGCCCCTCCTCCGACGGGGGGACCTACGAGCAGTACTTC
TRBV16	TRBJ1-6	.	TRBD1	CASSQSGQGDSPLHF	TGTGCCAGCAGCCAATCAGGGCAGGGGGATTCACCCCTCCACTTT
TRBV29-1	TRBJ2-3	.	TRBD2	CSVGTSGRAGDTQYF	TGCAGCGTTGGGACTAGCGGGAGGGCGGGGGATACGCAGTATTTT
TRBV24-1	TRBJ2-3	.	TRBD1	CATSDGQGAGDTQYF	TGTGCCACCAGTGATGGACAGGGGGCAGGGGATACGCAGTATTTT
TRBV9	TRBJ2-3	once	TRBD2	CASSVGGTTSTDTQYF	TGTGCCAGCAGCGTAGGAGGGACTACTAGCACAGATACGCAGTATTTT
TRBV5-1	TRBJ2-7	.	TRBD1	CASSPGTAYEQYF	TGCGCCAGCAGCCCCGGGACAGCCTACGAGCAGTACTTC
TRBV3-1/TRBV3-2	TRBJ1-2	.	.	CASSQQGAYGYTF	TGTGCCAGCAGCCAACAAGGGGCCTATGGCTACACCTTC
TRBV5-1	TRBJ2-7	.	TRBD2	CASSSGTRDYEQYF	TGCGCCAGCAGCTCCGGGACTAGGGACTACGAGCAGTACTTC
TRBV29-1	TRBJ1-1	.	.	CSVALDYTEAFF	TGCAGCGTTGCGTTAGATTACACTGAAGCTTTCTTT
TRBV9	TRBJ1-1	.	.	CASSSMNTEAFF	TGTGCCAGCAGCTCCATGAACACTGAAGCTTTCTTT
TRBV7-9	TRBJ1-2	.	.	CASSLPGGQYGYTF	TGTGCCAGCAGCCTCCCCGGGGGGCAGTATGGCTACACCTTC
TRBV6-5	TRBJ1-4	.	.	CASRFGEKLFF	TGTGCCAGCAGGTTCGGTGAAAAACTGTTTTTT
TRBV19	TRBJ2-2	.	.	CASSINGGGVVGELFF	TGTGCCAGTAGTATTAATGGAGGGGGCGTGGTCGGGGAGCTGTTTTTT
TRBV3-1/TRBV3-2	TRBJ1-3	.	.	CASSPRPQGGNTIYF	TGTGCCAGCAGCCCCCGACCCCAGGGAGGAAACACCATATATTTT
TRBV19	TRBJ1-2	once	TRBD1	CASRPRDRGYGYTF	TGTGCCAGTAGACCCCGGGACAGGGGCTATGGCTACACCTTC
TRBV30	TRBJ2-7	.	.	CAWSVEGGPSSYEQYF	TGTGCCTGGAGTGTAGAGGGTGGGCCGAGCTCCTACGAGCAGTACTTC
TRBV6-5	TRBJ2-1	.	TRBD2	CASSLGLGNEQFF	TGTGCCAGCAGCCTGGGACTAGGCAATGAGCAGTTCTTC
TRBV7-2	TRBJ1-5	.	TRBD1	CASSFDRGHQPQHF	TGTGCCAGCAGCTTCGACAGGGGGCATCAGCCCCAGCATTTT
TRBV29-1	TRBJ2-1	.	.	CSVVEGPSSFF	TGCAGCGTTGTAGAGGGCCCCTCATCGTTCTTC
TRBV5-4	TRBJ2-7	once	.	CASSMLQDEQYF	TGTGCCAGCAGCATGCTGCAGGACGAGCAGTACTTC
TRBV11-1	TRBJ2-1	.	TRBD1	CASSGRQGANEQFF	TGTGCCAGCAGCGGGAGACAGGGGGCGAATGAGCAGTTCTTC
TRBV7-9	TRBJ1-2	.	.	CASSLGGQTYGYTF	TGTGCCAGCAGCTTAGGGGGCCAGACCTATGGCTACACCTTC
TRBV7-8	TRBJ2-1	.	TRBD2	CASSRAGGRQFF	TGTGCCAGCAGCCGCGCGGGGGGACGACAGTTCTTC
TRBV6-2/TRBV6-3	TRBJ1-1	few	.	CASSGGAFTEAFF	TGTGCCAGCAGTGGAGGGGCCTTCACTGAAGCTTTCTTT
TRBV19	TRBJ1-2	.	.	CASSGGQRDLWYGYTF	TGTGCCAGTAGTGGGGGCCAGAGGGACCTTTGGTATGGCTACACCTTC
TRBV19	TRBJ1-4	once	.	CASSIWGPNEKLFF	TGTGCCAGTAGTATATGGGGGCCTAATGAAAAACTGTTTTTT
TRBV10-3	TRBJ2-1	once	TRBD2	CAISEWLAGGYNEQFF	TGTGCCATCAGTGAGTGGTTAGCGGGCGGCTACAATGAGCAGTTCTTC
TRBV20-1	TRBJ1-1	.	TRBD1	CSASTLGTGVNTEAFF	TGCAGTGCTAGTACGTTGGGGACAGGGGTGAACACTGAAGCTTTCTTT
TRBV11-2	TRBJ2-5	once	TRBD2	CASSLGFGLEQETQYF	TGTGCCAGCAGCTTGGGATTTGGACTAGAACAAGAGACCCAGTACTTC
TRBV5-1	TRBJ1-5	.	TRBD1	CASSLSGQGNQPQHF	TGCGCCAGCAGCTTATCCGGACAGGGCAATCAGCCCCAGCATTTT
TRBV3-1/TRBV3-2	TRBJ2-5	.	TRBD2	CASSPLSSGRADETQYF	TGTGCCAGCAGCCCTCTTTCTAGCGGGAGGGCCGATGAGACCCAGTACTTC
TRBV9	TRBJ1-2	once	.	CASSVGAESYGYTF	TGTGCCAGCAGCGTAGGGGCCGAGAGCTATGGCTACACCTTC
TRBV4-3	TRBJ2-3	.	TRBD2	CASSQVGGTSGRTQYF	TGCGCCAGCAGCCAAGTCGGGGGGACTAGCGGGCGAACGCAGTATTTT
TRBV5-1	TRBJ1-2	.	TRBD1	CASSLGQTYGYTF	TGCGCCAGCAGCCTGGGACAGACCTATGGCTACACCTTC
TRBV25-1	TRBJ2-7	.	TRBD1	CASKGDGDRGEGEQYF	TGTGCCAGCAAGGGGGATGGGGACAGGGGTGAGGGCGAGCAGTACTTC
TRBV18	TRBJ2-2	.	.	CASSRNEDWGELFF	TGTGCCAGCTCCCGCAACGAGGACTGGGGGGAGCTGTTTTTT
TRBV10-2	TRBJ2-1	.	TRBD2	CASRWGGNEQFF	TGCGCCAGCAGATGGGGGGGGAATGAGCAGTTCTTC
TRBV6-5	TRBJ2-1	.	TRBD2	CASSYSAGNNEQFF	TGTGCCAGCAGTTACTCAGCGGGAAACAATGAGCAGTTCTTC
TRBV19	TRBJ1-2	once	.	CASSISRQGHNYGYTF	TGTGCCAGTAGTATATCGCGGCAGGGCCATAACTATGGCTACACCTTC
TRBV7-8	TRBJ2-1	.	TRBD2	CASSLVLAGHNEQFF	TGTGCCAGCAGCTTAGTCCTAGCGGGGCACAATGAGCAGTTCTTC
TRBV12-3/TRBV12-4	TRBJ1-2	.	TRBD1	CASSMTGGTGYTF	TGTGCCAGCAGCATGACAGGGGGGACTGGCTACACCTTC
TRBV7-9	TRBJ1-1	once	.	CASSLDLQGPRGAFF	TGTGCCAGCAGCTTAGATCTCCAGGGGCCTAGGGGAGCTTTCTTT
TRBV14	TRBJ2-1	.	TRBD2	CASSPGGAPLNEQFF	TGTGCCAGCAGCCCCGGGGGGGCCCCACTAAATGAGCAGTTCTTC
TRBV5-1	TRBJ1-2	.	.	CASSEFGSVDYGYTF	TGCGCCAGCAGCGAATTCGGCAGCGTGGACTATGGCTACACCTTC
TRBV27	TRBJ1-6	few	.	CASSLWLKGIYNSPLHF	TGTGCCAGCAGTTTATGGTTGAAGGGGATCTATAATTCACCCCTCCACTTT
TRBV19	TRBJ1-1	.	TRBD1	CASIGQGGNTEAFF	TGTGCCAGTATCGGGCAGGGGGGGAACACTGAAGCTTTCTTT
TRBV5-1	TRBJ2-1	.	.	CASSLNTRSSYNEQFF	TGCGCCAGCAGCTTGAACACCCGGAGCTCCTACAATGAGCAGTTCTTC
TRBV5-1	TRBJ2-1	.	TRBD2	CASSPYGLAGGPGQFF	TGCGCCAGCAGCCCTTACGGACTAGCGGGGGGGCCTGGGCAGTTCTTC
TRBV19	TRBJ1-1	.	.	CASSYRGNTEAFF	TGTGCCAGTAGTTATAGGGGGAACACTGAAGCTTTCTTT
TRBV7-6	TRBJ2-1	.	TRBD1	CASSLGDRELGNEQFF	TGTGCCAGCAGCTTAGGGGACAGGGAGTTAGGAAATGAGCAGTTCTTC